This T cell receptor (beta chain) emerged from a study of vaccination effects on CD4 cells after COVID-19 (dated by TCRdb to between 2021 and 2022). Regarding the complete study: Each participant got two doses of an mRNA SARS-CoV-2 vaccine, either BNT162b2 or mRNA-1273. In both COVID-19 convalescent patients and infection-naive vaccine recipients, the study compared SARS-CoV-2 spike-specific CD4+ TCR repertoires from before mRNA vaccination with those from after it. Cultures from other donors in the study were sequenced with the Oncomine TCR Beta short-read assay on an Illumina iSeq 100. Altogether, roughly 10 COVID-19 convalescent patients and a few SARS-CoV-2-naive healthy vaccine recipients made up the full study.

The sample holds one count of this clone. Its antigen specificity is not known. No much larger clone is present one base from it, and per-base qualities are unavailable. The library was obtained by the immunoSEQ multiplex PCR assay. DNA from the cultured and isolated CD4+ T cells underwent TCR beta CDR3 sequencing. The authors processed their data as follows. Non-productive TCR sequences were removed, reads were trimmed to the CDR3 region, and CDR3s of at least 7 amino acids were retained. The MANAFEST web app was used to identify antigen-specific clonotypes by comparing expansion in peptide wells with expansion in reference cultures. To be called positive, a clone needed expansion at FDR<0.05 compared with the reference and with all other wells, an odds ratio greater than 5, and a frequency greater than 0.1% in two replicate wells. A clonotype was called cross-reactive if it was significantly expanded both in SARS-CoV-2 spike wells and in at least one common cold coronavirus spike condition. CDR3 similarity was assessed by Levenshtein distance using the stringdist R package, and unrooted trees were constructed with ape in R 3.6.1. This immuneACCESS table, as held by TCRdb, lists in-frame sequences with V and J called but not all clones. Of the missing ones, under half trace to an unresolved V gene in checked studies; the others have no known cause. The V and J calls and clone size are taken from that table; D and trimming were inferred from the DNA. The sample yields around 25,000 clones; 76% were counted once. 10% of the sample is held by the ten biggest clonotypes.

Summary of the overall study and its limitations: Clones induced by infection and clones induced by vaccination both contracted markedly at late timepoints after vaccination, which fits with T cell responses waning over time. In healthy vaccine recipients, vaccine-induced clones were almost all SARS-CoV-2 mono-reactive, with only 1 of 255 cross-reactive with common cold coronaviruses. Limitations of the study were the small number of convalescent patients and the absence of early post-infection timepoints.

From its cysteine to its phenylalanine, the CDR3 spans 12 amino acids. CDR3 DNA only is kept here, 36 bases in frame from base 1. According to the germline V gene, CDR1 reads SQVTM and CDR2 reads ANQGSEA. V and J are truncated by 2 bases and 6 bases respectively, leaving an intervening sequence of 8 bases. The ViraFEST assay stimulated PBMC with viral peptide pools and then used TCR sequencing to identify antigen-specific CD4+ T cell clonotypes by expansion. After around eleven days of culture, CD4+ T cells were isolated with the EasySep CD4+ T cell isolation kit. None of the healthy vaccine recipients had a prior SARS-CoV-2 infection, which was confirmed by nucleocapsid antibody tests that came back negative both before and after vaccination. A few million PBMC per well were cultured with about 10 ug/ml peptides in IMDM containing 5% human AB serum, approximately 10 IU/ml IL-2 and gentamicin. On days 3 and 7, half of the culture medium was replaced with fresh IL-2-containing medium. Unless noted otherwise, every peptide stimulation condition was grown in triplicate wells. Using Ficoll-Paque Plus gradient centrifugation, PBMC were separated from whole blood and then either used fresh or cryopreserved at -140C. The spike proteins of SARS-CoV-2 and of the common cold coronaviruses HCoV-NL63, HCoV-OC43 and HCoV-229E were spanned by overlapping peptide pools. The QIAamp micro DNA kit was used to extract genomic DNA from the cultured CD4+ T cells.

This specimen was CD4+ T cells from PBMCs cultured with HCoV-NL63 spike peptides, taken before COVID-19 vaccination. The cell subset or site tag for this specimen amounts to: HCoV-NL63 spike overlapping peptide pool stimulation. This chain is built from TRBV29-1 and TRBJ2-4; no D gene can be assigned with confidence. This receptor was taken from a human donor who received a COVID-19 vaccine. The CDR3 region reads CSVEPATNIQYF. The DNA sequence is given as TGCAGCGTTGAACCGGCAACAAACATTCAGTACTTC.